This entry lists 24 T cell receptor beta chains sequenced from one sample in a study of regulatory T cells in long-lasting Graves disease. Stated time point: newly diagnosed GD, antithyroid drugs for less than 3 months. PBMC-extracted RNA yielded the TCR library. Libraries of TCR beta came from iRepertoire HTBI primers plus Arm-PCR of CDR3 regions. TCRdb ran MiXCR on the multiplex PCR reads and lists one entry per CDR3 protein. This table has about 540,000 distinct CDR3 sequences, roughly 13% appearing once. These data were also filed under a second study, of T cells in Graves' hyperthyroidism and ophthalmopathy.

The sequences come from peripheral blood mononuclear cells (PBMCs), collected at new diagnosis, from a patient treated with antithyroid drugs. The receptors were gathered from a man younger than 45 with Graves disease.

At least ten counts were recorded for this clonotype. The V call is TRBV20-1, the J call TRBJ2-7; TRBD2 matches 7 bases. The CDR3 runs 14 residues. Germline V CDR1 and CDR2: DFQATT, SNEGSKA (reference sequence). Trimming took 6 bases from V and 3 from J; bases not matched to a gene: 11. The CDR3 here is CSAQSVGTIYEQYF. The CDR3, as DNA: TGCAGTGCCCAAAGTGTAGGGACTATCTACGAGCAGTACTTC.

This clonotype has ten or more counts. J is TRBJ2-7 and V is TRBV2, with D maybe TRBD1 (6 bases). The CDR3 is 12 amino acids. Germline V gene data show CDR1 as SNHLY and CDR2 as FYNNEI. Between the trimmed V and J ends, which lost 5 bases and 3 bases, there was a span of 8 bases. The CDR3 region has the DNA TGTGCCAGCAGTTACAGGGTCTACGAGCAGTACTTC. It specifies CASSYRVYEQYF. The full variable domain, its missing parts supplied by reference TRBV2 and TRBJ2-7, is EPEVTQTPSHQVTQMGQEVILRCVPISNHLYFYWYRQILGQKVEFLVSFYNNEISEKSEIFDDQFSVERPDGSNFTLKIRSTKLEDSAMYFCASSYRVYEQYFGPGTRLTVT.

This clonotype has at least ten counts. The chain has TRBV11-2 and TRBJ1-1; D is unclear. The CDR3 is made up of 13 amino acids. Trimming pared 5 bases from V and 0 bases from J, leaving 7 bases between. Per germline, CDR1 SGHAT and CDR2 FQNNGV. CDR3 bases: TGTGCCAGCAGCAAAACGGTGAACACTGAAGCTTTCTTT. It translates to CASSKTVNTEAFF.

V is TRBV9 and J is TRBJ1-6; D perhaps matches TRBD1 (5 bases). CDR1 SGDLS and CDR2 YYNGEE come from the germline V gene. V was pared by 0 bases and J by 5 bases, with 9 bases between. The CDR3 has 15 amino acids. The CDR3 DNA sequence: TGTGCCAGCAGCGTAGGGGGGGGAAATAATTCACCCCTCCACTTT. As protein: CASSVGGGNNSPLHF.

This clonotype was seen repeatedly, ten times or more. For the CDR3, the DNA is TGTGCCAGCAGTGCTTCGTGGGCGGGGGCAGATACGCAGTATTTT. Translation: CASSASWAGADTQYF. The genes are TRBV6-1 and TRBJ2-3; 7 positions match TRBD2. Germline V gene lookup returns CDR1 MNHNS and CDR2 SASEGT. The CDR3 totals 15 residues. The J segment lost 4 bases and the V segment lost 4 bases, leaving 8 bases of the junction unmatched.

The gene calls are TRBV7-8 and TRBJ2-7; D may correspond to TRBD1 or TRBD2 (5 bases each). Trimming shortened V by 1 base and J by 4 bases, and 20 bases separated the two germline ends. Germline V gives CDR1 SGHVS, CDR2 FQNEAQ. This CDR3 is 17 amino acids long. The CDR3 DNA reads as TGTGCCAGCAGCTTAGAGTTGGGCCAGGGAGTCGTGTACGAGCAGTACTTC. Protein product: CASSLELGQGVVYEQYF.

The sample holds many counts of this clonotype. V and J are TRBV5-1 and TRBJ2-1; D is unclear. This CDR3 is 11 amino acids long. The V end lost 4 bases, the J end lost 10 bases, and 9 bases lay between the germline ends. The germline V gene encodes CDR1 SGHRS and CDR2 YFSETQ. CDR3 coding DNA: TGCGCCAGCAGCGAAGTAGGGGAGCAGTTCTTC. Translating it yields CASSEVGEQFF.

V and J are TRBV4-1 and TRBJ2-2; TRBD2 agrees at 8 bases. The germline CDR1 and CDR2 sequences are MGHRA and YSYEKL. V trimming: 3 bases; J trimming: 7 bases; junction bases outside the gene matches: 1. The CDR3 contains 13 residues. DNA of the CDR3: TGCGCCAGCAGCCACCTAGCGGGCGGGGAGCTGTTTTTT. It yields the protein CASSHLAGGELFF.

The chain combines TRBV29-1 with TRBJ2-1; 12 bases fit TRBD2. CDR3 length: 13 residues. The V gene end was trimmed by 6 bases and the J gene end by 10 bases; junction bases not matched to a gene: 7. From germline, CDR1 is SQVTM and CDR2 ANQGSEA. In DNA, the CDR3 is TGCAGCGTCCGACTAGCGGGAGTCGGGGAGCAGTTCTTC. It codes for CSVRLAGVGEQFF.

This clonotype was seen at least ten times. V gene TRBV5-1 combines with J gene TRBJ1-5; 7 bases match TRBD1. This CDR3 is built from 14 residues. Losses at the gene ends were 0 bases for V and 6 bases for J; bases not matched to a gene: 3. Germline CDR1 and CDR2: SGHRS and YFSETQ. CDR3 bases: TGCGCCAGCAGCTTGGCAGGGGGAGCTCAGCCCCAGCATTTT. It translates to CASSLAGGAQPQHF.

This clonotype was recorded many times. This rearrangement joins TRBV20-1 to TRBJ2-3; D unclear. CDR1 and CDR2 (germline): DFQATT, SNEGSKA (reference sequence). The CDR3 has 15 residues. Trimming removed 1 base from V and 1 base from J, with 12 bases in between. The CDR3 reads CSARGSADRTDTQYF. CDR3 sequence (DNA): TGCAGTGCTAGAGGGTCGGCGGACCGCACAGATACGCAGTATTTT.

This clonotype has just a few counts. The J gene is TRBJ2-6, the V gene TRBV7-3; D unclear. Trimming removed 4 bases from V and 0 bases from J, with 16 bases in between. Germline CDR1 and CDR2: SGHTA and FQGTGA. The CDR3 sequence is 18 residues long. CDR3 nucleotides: TGTGCCAGCAGCTCCTCTCTAGACGCCAACTCTGGGGCCAACGTCCTGACTTTC. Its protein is CASSSSLDANSGANVLTF.

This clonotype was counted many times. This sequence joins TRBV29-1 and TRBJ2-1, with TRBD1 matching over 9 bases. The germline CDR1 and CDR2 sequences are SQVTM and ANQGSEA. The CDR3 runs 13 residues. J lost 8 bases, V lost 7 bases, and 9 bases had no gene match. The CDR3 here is CSDRDREYHEQFF. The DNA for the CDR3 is TGCAGCGACCGGGACAGGGAGTACCATGAGCAGTTCTTC.

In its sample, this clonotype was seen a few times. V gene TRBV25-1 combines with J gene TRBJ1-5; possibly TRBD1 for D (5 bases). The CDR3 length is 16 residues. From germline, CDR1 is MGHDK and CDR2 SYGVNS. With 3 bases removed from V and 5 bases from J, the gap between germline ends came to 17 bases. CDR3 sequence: CASSDAPGVSDQPQHF. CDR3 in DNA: TGTGCCAGCAGTGACGCACCGGGGGTTTCGGATCAGCCCCAGCATTTT.

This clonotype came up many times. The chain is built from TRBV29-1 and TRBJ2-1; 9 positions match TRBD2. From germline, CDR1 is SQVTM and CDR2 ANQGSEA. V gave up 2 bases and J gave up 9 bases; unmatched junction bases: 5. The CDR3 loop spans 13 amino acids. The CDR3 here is CSVERREGVEQFF. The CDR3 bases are TGCAGCGTTGAACGGCGGGAGGGCGTTGAGCAGTTCTTC.

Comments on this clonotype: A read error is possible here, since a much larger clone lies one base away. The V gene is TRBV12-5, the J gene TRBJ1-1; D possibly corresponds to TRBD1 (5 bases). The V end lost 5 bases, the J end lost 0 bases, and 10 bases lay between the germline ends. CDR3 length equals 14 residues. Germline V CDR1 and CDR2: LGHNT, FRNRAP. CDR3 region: CASGMRQLNTEAFF. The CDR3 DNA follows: TGTGCTAGTGGTATGAGACAGCTGAACACTGAAGCTTTCTTT. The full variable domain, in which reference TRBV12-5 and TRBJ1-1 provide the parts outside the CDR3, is DARVTQTPRHKVTEMGQEVTMRCQPILGHNTVFWYRQTMMQGLELLAYFRNRAPLDDSGMPKDRFSAEMPDATLATLKIQPSEPRDSAVYFCASGMRQLNTEAFFGQGTRLTVV.

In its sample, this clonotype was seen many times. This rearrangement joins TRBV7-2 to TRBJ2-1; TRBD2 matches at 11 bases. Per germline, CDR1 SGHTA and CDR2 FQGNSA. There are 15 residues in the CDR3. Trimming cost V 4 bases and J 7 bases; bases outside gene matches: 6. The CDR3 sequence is CASSSTSGRGNEQFF. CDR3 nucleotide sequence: TGTGCCAGCAGCTCTACTAGCGGGAGAGGGAATGAGCAGTTCTTC.

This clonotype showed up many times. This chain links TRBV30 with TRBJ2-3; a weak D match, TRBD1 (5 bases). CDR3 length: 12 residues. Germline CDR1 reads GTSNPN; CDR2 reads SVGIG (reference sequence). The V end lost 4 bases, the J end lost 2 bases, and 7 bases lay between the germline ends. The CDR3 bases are TGTGCCTGGACAGGGATCACAGATACGCAGTATTTT. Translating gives CAWTGITDTQYF. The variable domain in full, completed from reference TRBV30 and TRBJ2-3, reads SQTIHQWPATLVQPVGSPLSLECTVEGTSNPNLYWYRQAAGRGLQLLFYSVGIGQISSEVPQNLSASRPQDRQFILSSKKLLLSDSGFYLCAWTGITDTQYFGPGTRLTVL.

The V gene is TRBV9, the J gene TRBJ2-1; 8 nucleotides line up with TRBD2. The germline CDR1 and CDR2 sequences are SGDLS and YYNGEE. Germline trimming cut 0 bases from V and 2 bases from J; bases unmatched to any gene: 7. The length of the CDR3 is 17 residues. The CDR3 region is CASSVDVLAGTYNEQFF. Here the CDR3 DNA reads TGTGCCAGCAGCGTAGACGTGCTAGCGGGTACCTACAATGAGCAGTTCTTC.

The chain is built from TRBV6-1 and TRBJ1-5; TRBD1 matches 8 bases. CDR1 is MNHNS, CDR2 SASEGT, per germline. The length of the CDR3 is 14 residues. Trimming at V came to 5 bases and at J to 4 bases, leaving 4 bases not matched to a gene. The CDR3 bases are TGTGCCAGCAGTCACCGGGACAGGAATCAGCCCCAGCATTTT. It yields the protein CASSHRDRNQPQHF.

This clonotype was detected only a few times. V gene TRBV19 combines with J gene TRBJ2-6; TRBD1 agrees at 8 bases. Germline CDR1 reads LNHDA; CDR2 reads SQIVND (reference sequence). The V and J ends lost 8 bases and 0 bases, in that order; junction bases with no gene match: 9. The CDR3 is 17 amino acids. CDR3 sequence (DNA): TGTGCCAGTTACTCAGGACAGGGCCGCTCTGGGGCCAACGTCCTGACTTTC. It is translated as CASYSGQGRSGANVLTF.

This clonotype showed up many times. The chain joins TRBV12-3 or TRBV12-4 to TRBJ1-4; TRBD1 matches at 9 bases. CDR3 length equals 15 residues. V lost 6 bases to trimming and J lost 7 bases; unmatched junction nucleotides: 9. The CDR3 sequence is CASSFRTGVGEKLFF. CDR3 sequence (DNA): TGTGCCAGCAGCTTCCGGACAGGGGTTGGTGAAAAACTGTTTTTT.

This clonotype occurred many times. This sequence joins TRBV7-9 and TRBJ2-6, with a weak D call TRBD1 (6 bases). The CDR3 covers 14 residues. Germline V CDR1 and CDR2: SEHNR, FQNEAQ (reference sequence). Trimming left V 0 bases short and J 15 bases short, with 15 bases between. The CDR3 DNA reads TGTGCCAGCAGCTTAGCGACGACAGGAGACGGCCTGACTTTC. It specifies CASSLATTGDGLTF.

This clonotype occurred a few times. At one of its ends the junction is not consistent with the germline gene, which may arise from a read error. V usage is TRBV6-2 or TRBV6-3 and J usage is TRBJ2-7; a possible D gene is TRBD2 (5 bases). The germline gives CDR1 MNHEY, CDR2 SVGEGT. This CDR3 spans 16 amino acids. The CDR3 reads CASSLVLRASSYEQHF. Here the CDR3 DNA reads TGTGCCAGCAGCCTCGTCCTTAGGGCTAGCAGCTACGAGCAGCACTTC.